Listed below are T cell receptor beta chains from one sample, sequenced in a study of identical twins. Each CDR3 protein is one row after TCRdb ran MiXCR on the 5' RACE reads. The repertoire holds under 300,000 distinct CDR3 sequences, with 6.5% as singletons. This sample was also put to use in a study of T cells expressing NK-cell markers.

The material sequenced was CD8+ T cells sorted from blood. The receptors were gathered from a woman aged 18-30 years in good health. The CDR3 runs from the conserved cysteine through the conserved F or W. A D gene is named only where the DNA matches it firmly. Expanded clones get a size class; other rows say once, few or many, or leave the size out.

D gene,clone size,V gene,J gene,CDR3 DNA,CDR3 protein
TRBD1,-,TRBV27,TRBJ1-1,TGTGCCAGTGGGACAGGGGGCGCGACTGAAGCTTTCTTT,CASGTGGATEAFF
-,-,TRBV20-1,TRBJ1-3,TGCAGTGCGGCCGGGACAAACTCTGGAAACACCATATATTTT,CSAAGTNSGNTIYF
-,many,TRBV12-3/TRBV12-4,TRBJ1-2,TGTGCCAGCAGTTTCTCGGTAGGGGACGGCTACACCTTC,CASSFSVGDGYTF
-,few,TRBV29-1,TRBJ1-1,TGCAGCGCTAATGGACTCTCTGAAGCTTTCTTT,CSANGLSEAFF
TRBD2,few,TRBV29-1,TRBJ2-3,TGCAGCGTTTCGACTAGCGGGACTAGCACAGATACGCAGTATTTT,CSVSTSGTSTDTQYF
-,few,TRBV12-3/TRBV12-4,TRBJ2-6,TGTGCCAGCAGCTCAATCGGTTTCTCTGGGGCCAACGTCCTGACTTTC,CASSSIGFSGANVLTF
-,many,TRBV9,TRBJ2-7,TGTGCCAGCAGCGTAGCTTCCTCCGGGTACGAGCAGTACTTC,CASSVASSGYEQYF
TRBD1,-,TRBV6-4,TRBJ1-1,TGTGCCAGCAGTGACCCCCCACAGGGGGCATCCACTGAAGCTTTCTTT,CASSDPPQGASTEAFF
TRBD1,few,TRBV29-1,TRBJ1-1,TGCAGCGCAAAAGGACAGGGAGCCACTGAAGCTTTCTTT,CSAKGQGATEAFF
TRBD2,-,TRBV4-3,TRBJ2-1,TGCGCCAGCAGCCAAGGACTAGCGGTGCATTATGGTGAGCAGTTCTTC,CASSQGLAVHYGEQFF
-,once,TRBV3-1,TRBJ2-1,TGTGCCTGCACCAAGCAGGTCCCTTGGGGACCTGGTAGTGAGCAGTTCTTC,CACTKQVPWGPGSEQFF
TRBD2,many,TRBV7-9,TRBJ2-1,TGTGCCAGCAGCTCGACTAGCGGGAGCTATGAGCAGTTCTTC,CASSSTSGSYEQFF
TRBD1,few,TRBV27,TRBJ2-7,TGTGCCAGCAGTTTAACCGGGACAGTATCCTGGGAGCAGTACTTC,CASSLTGTVSWEQYF
-,many,TRBV29-1,TRBJ1-2,TGCAGCGTCCTCCGGGACAACGACTATGGCTACACCTTC,CSVLRDNDYGYTF
TRBD2,few,TRBV27,TRBJ2-3,TGTGCCAGCAGTTTTTTTTCGCGGGAGGGCACAGATACGCAGTATTTT,CASSFFSREGTDTQYF
TRBD1,few,TRBV6-2/TRBV6-3,TRBJ1-5,TGTGCCAGCAGTACGGACAGGGGCAGCAATCAGCCCCAGCATTTT,CASSTDRGSNQPQHF
-,few,TRBV28,TRBJ2-7,TGTGCCAGCAGTTTGAGGGTGGAGGGGTCCCACGAGCAGTACTTC,CASSLRVEGSHEQYF
-,few,TRBV5-5,TRBJ1-1,TGTGCCAGCAGTCGACCGGGACGGGACCGCGAAGCTTTCTTT,CASSRPGRDREAFF
TRBD2,-,TRBV14,TRBJ2-1,TGTGCCAGCAGCCTCGCCGGGACTAGCGACTACAATGAGCAGTTCTTC,CASSLAGTSDYNEQFF
-,-,TRBV7-9,TRBJ2-4,TGTGCCAGCAGCTTAGGGAGCCGTTGGGACATTCAGTACTTC,CASSLGSRWDIQYF
-,many,TRBV7-2,TRBJ2-7,TGTGCCAGCAGCTTAGCGGTAACGGGCGAGCAGTACTTC,CASSLAVTGEQYF
-,few,TRBV5-6,TRBJ1-2,TGTGCCAGCAGTGTTGGGACTGCTCCCCGTGGCTACACCTTC,CASSVGTAPRGYTF
-,few,TRBV9,TRBJ2-7,TGTGCCAGCAGCGTAGATTCGGAGGGTTACGAGCAGTACTTC,CASSVDSEGYEQYF
TRBD2,-,TRBV5-1,TRBJ2-7,TGCGCCAGCCACACTAGCGGGAGTGCCGACGAGCAGTACTTC,CASHTSGSADEQYF
-,-,TRBV5-1,TRBJ1-1,TGCGCCAGCAGCTTTCTGACAGGACCCACTGAAGCTTTCTTT,CASSFLTGPTEAFF
-,few,TRBV7-9,TRBJ1-1,TGTGCCAGCAGCGATACCAGGGTGGCGAGGGACACTGAAGCTTTCTTT,CASSDTRVARDTEAFF
-,-,TRBV20-1,TRBJ1-1,TGCAGTGCCGCACCCCGGGGTGAAGCTTTCTTT,CSAAPRGEAFF
-,few,TRBV5-1,TRBJ2-1,TGCGCCAGAGGCCCCGCGAGGGAGCAGTTCTTC,CARGPAREQFF
TRBD2,-,TRBV4-3,TRBJ2-3,TGCGCCAGCAGCCAAGAGCCTAGCGGGGACACAGATACGCAGTATTTT,CASSQEPSGDTDTQYF
TRBD1,-,TRBV13,TRBJ2-7,TGTGCCAGCAGCTCCGGACAGGGGGCAAGGGAGCAGTACTTC,CASSSGQGAREQYF
TRBD2,few,TRBV5-1,TRBJ2-7,TGCGCCAGCAGCTTGAAAACACTAGCGGGAAACTACGAGCAGTACTTC,CASSLKTLAGNYEQYF
-,few,TRBV6-2/TRBV6-3,TRBJ2-6,TGTGCCAGCAGTTACTCGATAGGTACTGGGGCCAACGTCCTGACTTTC,CASSYSIGTGANVLTF
-,many,TRBV6-2/TRBV6-3,TRBJ1-1,TGTGCCAGCAGTTACTTGCAGGGCGACACTGAAGCTTTCTTT,CASSYLQGDTEAFF
-,-,TRBV2,TRBJ1-5,TGTGCCAGCAGTCAACCGAAGGGGATATCTGGCAATCAGCCCCAGCATTTT,CASSQPKGISGNQPQHF
-,-,TRBV12-3/TRBV12-4,TRBJ1-1,TGTGCCAGCAGTTTTGGGGGGCGCGGGGACACTGAAGCTTTCTTT,CASSFGGRGDTEAFF
TRBD1,-,TRBV29-1,TRBJ2-7,TGCAGCGTTGAGGTATCCTCCGGGACAGCCTCCTACGAGCAGTACTTC,CSVEVSSGTASYEQYF